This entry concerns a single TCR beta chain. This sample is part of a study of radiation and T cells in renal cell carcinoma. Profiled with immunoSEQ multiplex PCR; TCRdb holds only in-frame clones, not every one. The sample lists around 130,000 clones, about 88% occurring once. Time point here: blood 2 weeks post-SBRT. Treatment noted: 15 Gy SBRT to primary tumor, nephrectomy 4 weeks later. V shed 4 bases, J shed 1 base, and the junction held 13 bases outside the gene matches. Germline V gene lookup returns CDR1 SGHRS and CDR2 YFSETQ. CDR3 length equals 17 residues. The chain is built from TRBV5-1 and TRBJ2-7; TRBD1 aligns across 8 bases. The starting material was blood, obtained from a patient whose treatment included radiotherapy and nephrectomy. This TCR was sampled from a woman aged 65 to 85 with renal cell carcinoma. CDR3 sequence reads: CASSVRSAGTGSYEQYF. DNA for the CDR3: TGCGCCAGCAGCGTAAGGTCCGCCGGGACAGGTTCCTACGAGCAGTACTTC.